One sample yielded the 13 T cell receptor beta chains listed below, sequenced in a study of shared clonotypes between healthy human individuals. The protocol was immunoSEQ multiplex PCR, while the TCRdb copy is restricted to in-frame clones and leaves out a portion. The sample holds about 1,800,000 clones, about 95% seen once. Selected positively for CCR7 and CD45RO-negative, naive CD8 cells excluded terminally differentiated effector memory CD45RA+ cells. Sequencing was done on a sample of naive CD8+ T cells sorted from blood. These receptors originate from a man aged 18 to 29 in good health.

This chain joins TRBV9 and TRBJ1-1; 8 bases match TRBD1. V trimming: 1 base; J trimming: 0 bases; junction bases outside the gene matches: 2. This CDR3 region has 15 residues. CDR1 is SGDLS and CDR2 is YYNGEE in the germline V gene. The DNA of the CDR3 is TGTGCCAGCAGCGTAACGACAGGGGTGAACACTGAAGCTTTCTTT. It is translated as CASSVTTGVNTEAFF.

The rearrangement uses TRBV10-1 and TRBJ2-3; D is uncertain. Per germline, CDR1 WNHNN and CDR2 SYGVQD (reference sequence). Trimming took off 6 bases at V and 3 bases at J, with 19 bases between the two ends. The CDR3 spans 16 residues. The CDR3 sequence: CASRRLLVGETDTQYF. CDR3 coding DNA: TGCGCCAGCAGGCGGCTACTTGTTGGGGAAACAGATACGCAGTATTTT.

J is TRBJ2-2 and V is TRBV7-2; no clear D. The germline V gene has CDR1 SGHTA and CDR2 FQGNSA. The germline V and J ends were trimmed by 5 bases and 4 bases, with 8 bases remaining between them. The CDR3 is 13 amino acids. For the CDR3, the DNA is TGTGCCAGCAGCCATTTACGCACCGGGGAGCTGTTTTTT. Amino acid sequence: CASSHLRTGELFF.

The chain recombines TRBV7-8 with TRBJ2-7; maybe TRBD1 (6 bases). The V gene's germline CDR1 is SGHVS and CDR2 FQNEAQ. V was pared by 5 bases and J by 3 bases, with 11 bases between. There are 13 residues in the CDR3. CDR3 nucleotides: TGTGCCAGCAGCCAGGGGAAGGACTACGAGCAGTACTTC. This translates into CASSQGKDYEQYF.

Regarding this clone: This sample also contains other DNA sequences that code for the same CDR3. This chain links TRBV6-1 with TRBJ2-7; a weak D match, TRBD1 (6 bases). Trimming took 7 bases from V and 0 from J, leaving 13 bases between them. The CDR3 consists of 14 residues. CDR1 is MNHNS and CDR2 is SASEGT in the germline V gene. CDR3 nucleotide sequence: TGTGCCAGCACCCCCAGGGGAAGCTCCTACGAGCAGTACTTC. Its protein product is CASTPRGSSYEQYF.

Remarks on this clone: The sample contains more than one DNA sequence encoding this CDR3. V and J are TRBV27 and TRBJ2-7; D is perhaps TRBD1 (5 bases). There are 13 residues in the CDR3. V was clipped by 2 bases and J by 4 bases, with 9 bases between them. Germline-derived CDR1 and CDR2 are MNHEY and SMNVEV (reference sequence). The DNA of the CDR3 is TGTGCCAGCAGTTTACAGGGAAGTTACGAGCAGTACTTC. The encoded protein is CASSLQGSYEQYF.

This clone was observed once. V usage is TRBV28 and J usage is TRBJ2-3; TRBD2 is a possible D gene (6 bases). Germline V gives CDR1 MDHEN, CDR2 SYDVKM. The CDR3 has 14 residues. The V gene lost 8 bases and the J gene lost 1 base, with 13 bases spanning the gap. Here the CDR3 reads CASSAGLGTDTQYF. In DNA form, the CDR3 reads TGTGCCAGCTCTGCGGGGTTGGGCACAGATACGCAGTATTTT.

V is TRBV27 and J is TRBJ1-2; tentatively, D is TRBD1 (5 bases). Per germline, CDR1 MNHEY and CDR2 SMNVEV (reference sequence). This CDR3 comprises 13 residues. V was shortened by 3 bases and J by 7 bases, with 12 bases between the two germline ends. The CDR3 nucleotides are TGTGCCAGCAGTTTGGGGCCCAATATTGGCTACACCTTC. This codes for CASSLGPNIGYTF.

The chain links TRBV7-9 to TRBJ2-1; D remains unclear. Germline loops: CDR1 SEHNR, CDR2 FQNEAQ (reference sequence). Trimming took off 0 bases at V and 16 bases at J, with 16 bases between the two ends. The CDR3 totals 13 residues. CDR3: CASSLAETRGCFF. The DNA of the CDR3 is TGTGCCAGCAGCTTAGCGGAGACCCGAGGTTGTTTCTTC.

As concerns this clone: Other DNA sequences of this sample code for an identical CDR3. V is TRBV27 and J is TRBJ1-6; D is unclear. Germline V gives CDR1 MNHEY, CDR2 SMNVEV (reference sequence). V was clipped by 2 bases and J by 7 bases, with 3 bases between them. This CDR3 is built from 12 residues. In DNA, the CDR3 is TGTGCCAGCAGTTTACTCAATTCACCCCTCCACTTT. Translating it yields CASSLLNSPLHF.

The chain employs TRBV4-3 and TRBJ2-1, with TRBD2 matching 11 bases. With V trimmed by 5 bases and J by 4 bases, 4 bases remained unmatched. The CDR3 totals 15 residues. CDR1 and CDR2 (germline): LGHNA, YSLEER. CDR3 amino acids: CASSDGLAGYNEQFF. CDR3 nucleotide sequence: TGCGCCAGCAGCGATGGACTAGCGGGTTACAATGAGCAGTTCTTC.

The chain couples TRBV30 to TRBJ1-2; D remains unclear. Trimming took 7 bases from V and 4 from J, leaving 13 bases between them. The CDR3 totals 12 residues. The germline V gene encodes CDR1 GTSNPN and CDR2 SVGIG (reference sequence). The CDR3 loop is CASTTLGYGYTF. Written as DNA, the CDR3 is TGTGCCTCAACGACCCTTGGCTATGGCTACACCTTC. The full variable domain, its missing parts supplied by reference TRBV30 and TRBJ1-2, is SQTIHQWPATLVQPVGSPLSLECTVEGTSNPNLYWYRQAAGRGLQLLFYSVGIGQISSEVPQNLSASRPQDRQFILSSKKLLLSDSGFYLCASTTLGYGYTFGSGTRLTVV.

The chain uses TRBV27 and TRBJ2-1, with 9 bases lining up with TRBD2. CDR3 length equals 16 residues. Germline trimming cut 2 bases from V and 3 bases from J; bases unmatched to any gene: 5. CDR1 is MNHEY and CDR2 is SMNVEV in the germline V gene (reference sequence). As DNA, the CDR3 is TGTGCCAGCAGTTTAAGGCTAGCGGGGCTCTACAATGAGCAGTTCTTC. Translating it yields CASSLRLAGLYNEQFF.